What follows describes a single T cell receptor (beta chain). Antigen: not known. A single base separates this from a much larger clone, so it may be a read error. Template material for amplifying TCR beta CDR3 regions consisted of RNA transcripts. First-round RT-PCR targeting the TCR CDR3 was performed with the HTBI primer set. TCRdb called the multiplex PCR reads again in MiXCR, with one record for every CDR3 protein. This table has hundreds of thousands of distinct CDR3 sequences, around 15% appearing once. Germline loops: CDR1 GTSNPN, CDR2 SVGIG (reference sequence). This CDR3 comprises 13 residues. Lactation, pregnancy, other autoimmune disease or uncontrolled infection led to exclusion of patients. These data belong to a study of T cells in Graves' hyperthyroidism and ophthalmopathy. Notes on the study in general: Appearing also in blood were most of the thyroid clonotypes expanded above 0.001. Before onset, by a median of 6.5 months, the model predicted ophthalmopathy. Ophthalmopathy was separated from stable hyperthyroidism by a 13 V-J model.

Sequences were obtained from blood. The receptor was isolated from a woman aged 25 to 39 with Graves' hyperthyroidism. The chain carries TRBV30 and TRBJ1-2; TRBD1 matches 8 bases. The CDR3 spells CAWSVHRGDGYAF. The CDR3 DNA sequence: TGTGCCTGGAGTGTACACAGGGGGGACGGCTACGCCTTC.